This T cell receptor (beta chain) comes out of a study of blood T cell repertoires in COVID-19. As concerns this clone: Sequence at one end of the junction differs from germline and may be a read error.

Profiled with immunoSEQ multiplex PCR; TCRdb holds only in-frame clones, not every one. The sample includes roughly 380,000 clones, 89% of them seen just once. The CDR3 runs 16 residues. The germline gives CDR1 SEHNR, CDR2 FQNEAQ (reference sequence). The sequenced material came from peripheral blood. The receptor was derived from a woman aged 40 to 55 with COVID-19, enrolled during active disease. The gene calls are TRBV7-9 and TRBJ2-7, with TRBD2 matching over 9 bases. The CDR3 region has the DNA TGTGCCAGCAGCCTAGCTGCGGGGACTAGCTCTTACGAGCAGTACTTC. Its translation: CASSLAAGTSSYEQYF.